These T cell receptor beta chains were read from a single sample in a study of cytomegalovirus exposure and HLA in healthy donors. Clones were read by immunoSEQ multiplex PCR, and TCRdb kept only the in-frame ones, dropping some. The table has 150,000 to 200,000 clones, around 68% seen once. The sequencing sample was made of PBMCs. The receptor set was obtained from a man between 45 and 60 years old in good health and CMV-seronegative. The CDR3 runs from the conserved cysteine through the conserved F or W. A D gene is named only where the DNA matches it firmly. A row's size may be missing; if present it is once, few, many or a size class.

NA	NA	TRBJ1-1	TRBV5-1	CASSLVGGADTEAFF	TGCGCCAGCAGCTTGGTGGGGGGGGCGGATACTGAAGCTTTCTTT
NA	NA	TRBJ2-7	TRBV5-1	CASSSDARSSYEQYF	TGCGCCAGCAGCTCAGACGCAAGGAGCTCCTACGAGCAGTACTTC
NA	NA	TRBJ1-5	TRBV10-3	CAISDNFNQPQHF	TGTGCCATCAGTGATAACTTTAATCAGCCCCAGCATTTT
NA	NA	TRBJ1-2	TRBV28	CASSLIAGIYGYTF	TGTGCCAGCAGTTTAATCGCAGGAATCTATGGCTACACCTTC
TRBD2	once	TRBJ2-2	TRBV5-1	CASTKGLAPGELFF	TGCGCCAGCACCAAGGGACTAGCGCCCGGGGAGCTGTTTTTT
NA	NA	TRBJ2-7	TRBV5-1	CASSLAPSTSYEQYF	TGCGCCAGCAGCTTGGCCCCATCGACAAGCTACGAGCAGTACTTC
NA	NA	TRBJ2-3	TRBV4-1	CASSQGGLTDTQYF	TGCGCCAGCAGCCAAGGAGGGCTCACAGATACGCAGTATTTT
NA	NA	TRBJ1-5	TRBV21-1	CASTPLRGHQPQHF	TGTGCCAGCACCCCCCTCAGGGGTCACCAGCCCCAGCATTTT
NA	few	TRBJ1-2	TRBV29-1	CSVGDDRGAGYTF	TGCAGCGTTGGGGATGATCGTGGGGCCGGCTACACCTTC
TRBD1	few	TRBJ1-6	TRBV19	CASSTGQAVTLHF	TGTGCCAGTAGTACCGGACAGGCCGTCACCCTCCACTTT
NA	NA	TRBJ2-3	TRBV7-6	CASSAREDTQYF	TGTGCCAGCAGCGCCCGGGAGGATACGCAGTATTTT
NA	NA	TRBJ2-2	TRBV5-1	CASSLGGVPNTGELFF	TGCGCCAGCAGCTTGGGGGGGGTCCCGAACACCGGGGAGCTGTTTTTT
TRBD2	NA	TRBJ2-3	TRBV7-2	CASSLAPGTRVGVGTDTQYF	TGTGCCAGCAGCTTAGCTCCCGGGACTAGAGTTGGAGTCGGCACAGATACGCAGTATTTT
NA	NA	TRBJ1-5	TRBV5-4	CASSLGPGGNQPQHF	TGTGCCAGCAGCTTGGGGCCAGGCGGCAATCAGCCCCAGCATTTT
TRBD1	NA	TRBJ2-2	TRBV18	CASSLPGQGTGELFF	TGTGCCAGCTCACTGCCGGGACAGGGGACCGGGGAGCTGTTTTTT
TRBD1	NA	TRBJ2-3	TRBV5-4	CASSRGQATDTQYF	TGTGCCAGCAGCAGAGGACAGGCAACAGATACGCAGTATTTT
NA	NA	TRBJ1-4	TRBV28	CASSLGGARWEKLFF	TGTGCCAGCAGTTTAGGGGGGGCAAGGTGGGAAAAACTGTTTTTT
NA	few	TRBJ1-1	TRBV4-1	CASSPRLGVTEAFF	TGCGCCAGCAGCCCCCGTCTCGGGGTCACTGAAGCTTTCTTT
NA	NA	TRBJ2-3	TRBV11-1	CASSSGIVEYF	TGTGCCAGCAGCTCAGGGATCGTTGAGTATTTT
NA	NA	TRBJ1-5	TRBV2	CASRTDNQPQHF	TGTGCCAGCAGAACAGACAATCAGCCCCAGCATTTT
NA	NA	TRBJ1-1	TRBV2	CASGAQARNTEAFF	TGTGCCAGCGGTGCCCAGGCCAGGAACACTGAAGCTTTCTTT
TRBD1	few	TRBJ1-2	TRBV5-1	CASGTGGYGYTF	TGCGCCAGCGGAACAGGGGGGTATGGCTACACCTTC
TRBD2	NA	TRBJ2-5	TRBV11-2	CASSLVLAIETQYF	TGTGCCAGCAGCTTAGTACTAGCGATCGAGACCCAGTACTTC
NA	NA	TRBJ2-4	TRBV5-1	CASSLQGAGTKNIQYF	TGCGCCAGCAGCTTACAAGGGGCTGGAACCAAAAACATTCAGTACTTC
NA	few	TRBJ2-7	TRBV5-1	CASSFQDTYEQYF	TGCGCCAGCAGCTTCCAGGACACTTACGAGCAGTACTTC
NA	NA	TRBJ1-1	TRBV10-3	CAISEGQPTLNTEAFF	TGTGCCATCAGTGAAGGACAACCAACCCTGAACACTGAAGCTTTCTTT
NA	NA	TRBJ1-5	TRBV6-1	CASSESGAREPQHF	TGTGCCAGCAGTGAAAGTGGGGCTCGGGAGCCCCAGCATTTT
NA	NA	TRBJ2-1	TRBV7-2	CASSSQGSDEQFF	TGTGCCAGCAGCTCGCAAGGGAGCGATGAGCAGTTCTTC
NA	NA	TRBJ2-5	TRBV7-8	CASSLRMGETQYF	TGTGCCAGCAGCTTACGGATGGGCGAGACCCAGTACTTC
TRBD2	NA	TRBJ2-4	TRBV2	CASSLQELAGNIQYF	TGTGCCAGCAGCCTCCAAGAGCTAGCGGGAAACATTCAGTACTTC
TRBD2	NA	TRBJ2-7	TRBV7-2	CASSSPGVSGGYEQYF	TGTGCCAGCAGCTCGCCCGGGGTTAGCGGGGGTTACGAGCAGTACTTC
NA	NA	TRBJ2-2	TRBV4-1	CASSQDRGGTGELFF	TGCGCCAGCAGCCAAGATCGAGGGGGCACCGGGGAGCTGTTTTTT
TRBD1	NA	TRBJ1-2	TRBV7-2	CASSLSGQGSVYGYTF	TGTGCCAGCAGCTTATCGGGACAGGGGTCCGTCTATGGCTACACCTTC
NA	few	TRBJ1-1	TRBV18	CASSPLGGGKTEAFF	TGTGCCAGCTCACCATTAGGGGGGGGGAAAACTGAAGCTTTCTTT
NA	few	TRBJ1-1	TRBV5-5	CASRSGVRVGTEAFF	TGTGCCAGCAGGTCAGGGGTTAGGGTTGGCACTGAAGCTTTCTTT
NA	NA	TRBJ1-1	TRBV5-4	CASSLEYTGLDTEAFF	TGTGCCAGCAGCTTGGAATACACAGGGTTGGACACTGAAGCTTTCTTT
NA	NA	TRBJ1-1	TRBV27	CASSWDIMNTEAFF	TGTGCCAGCAGTTGGGACATCATGAACACTGAAGCTTTCTTT
NA	NA	TRBJ2-7	TRBV14	CASSQVQGRYEQYF	TGTGCCAGCAGCCAAGTACAGGGGAGGTACGAGCAGTACTTC
NA	NA	TRBJ1-2	TRBV2	CASRNRNYGYTF	TGTGCCAGCAGGAACAGGAACTATGGCTACACCTTC
NA	few	TRBJ1-2	TRBV7-9	CASSPSDSYGYTF	TGTGCCAGCAGTCCCTCGGACAGCTATGGCTACACCTTC
TRBD1	NA	TRBJ2-6	TRBV7-2	CASSFRRTGSSSGANVLTF	TGTGCCAGCAGCTTCCGAAGGACAGGGTCTTCCTCTGGGGCCAACGTCCTGACTTTC
TRBD2	NA	TRBJ2-3	TRBV15	CATSREKWQLAGDTDTQYF	TGTGCCACCAGCAGAGAAAAGTGGCAACTAGCGGGGGACACAGATACGCAGTATTTT
NA	NA	TRBJ2-5	TRBV23-1	CASSQSSTGQGEKETQYF	TGCGCCAGCAGTCAATCTAGTACCGGGCAGGGTGAAAAAGAGACCCAGTACTTC
NA	NA	TRBJ1-1	TRBV2	CASSRSGLTEAFF	TGTGCCAGCAGCAGATCAGGGCTCACTGAAGCTTTCTTT
NA	NA	TRBJ2-5	TRBV28	CASSPPGGPSETQYF	TGTGCCAGCAGTCCCCCCGGAGGGCCGTCGGAGACCCAGTACTTC